The TCR beta chain under discussion was sequenced for a study of CD8 T cells in ankylosing spondylitis. General study results and limits: The study identified a TCR beta motif of under ten highly homologous variants that appeared characteristic of ankylosing spondylitis blood. Matched ankylosing spondylitis synovial fluid reportedly contained a significantly enriched population of disease-linked clones.

This clonotype was found many times. Its antigen is not known. TCRdb reanalysed the 5' RACE reads using MiXCR and keeps one entry per CDR3 protein. This table has around 490,000 distinct CDR3 sequences, about 5.2% appearing once. The TCR comes from a male donor with ankylosing spondylitis. The sequenced material came from blood, either unsorted or a sorted T cell fraction (not recorded which).

The CDR3 reads CASSLELGLAGGDYEQYF. The CDR3 DNA reads as TGTGCCAGCAGCTTAGAATTGGGACTAGCGGGGGGGGACTACGAGCAGTACTTC. The chain links TRBV11-1 to TRBJ2-7, with 16 bases that match TRBD2. The CDR3 spans 18 residues. Germline assignment: CDR1 SGHAT and CDR2 FQDESV (reference sequence). The J segment lost 3 bases and the V segment lost 1 base, leaving 6 bases of the junction unmatched.